This T cell receptor beta chain was captured by sequencing in a study of cytomegalovirus exposure and HLA in healthy donors. About the research overall: According to later analysis, the same platform produced the roughly 120 validation and some 680 first-cohort repertoires.

In the case of this clone: No antigen is known for it.

V shed 4 bases and J shed 5 bases, with 14 bases lying between them. Germline lookup yields CDR1 KGHSH and CDR2 LQKENI. The CDR3 sequence is 14 residues long. Clones were sequenced by immunoSEQ multiplex PCR, and TCRdb holds only the in-frame ones, with some missing. Of 100,000 to 150,000 clones listed, about 96% are singletons. Study-level results: Investigators reported 150 to 200 TCR beta chains as tied to cytomegalovirus. Clusters of TCRs from the first cohort tended to co-occur in the 120 or so validation repertoires (as a later analysis found).

The donors were part of the validation cohort, which consisted of 120 subjects and was separate from the first cohort of roughly 620 subjects. Source material: PBMCs. The chain uses TRBV18 and TRBJ1-1; D not certain. This receptor was taken from a man between 18 and 35 years old in good health and CMV-seronegative. This CDR3 reads CASSLRAEGTEAFF. CDR3 DNA sequence: TGTGCCAGCTCACTCCGCGCGGAGGGAACTGAAGCTTTCTTT.